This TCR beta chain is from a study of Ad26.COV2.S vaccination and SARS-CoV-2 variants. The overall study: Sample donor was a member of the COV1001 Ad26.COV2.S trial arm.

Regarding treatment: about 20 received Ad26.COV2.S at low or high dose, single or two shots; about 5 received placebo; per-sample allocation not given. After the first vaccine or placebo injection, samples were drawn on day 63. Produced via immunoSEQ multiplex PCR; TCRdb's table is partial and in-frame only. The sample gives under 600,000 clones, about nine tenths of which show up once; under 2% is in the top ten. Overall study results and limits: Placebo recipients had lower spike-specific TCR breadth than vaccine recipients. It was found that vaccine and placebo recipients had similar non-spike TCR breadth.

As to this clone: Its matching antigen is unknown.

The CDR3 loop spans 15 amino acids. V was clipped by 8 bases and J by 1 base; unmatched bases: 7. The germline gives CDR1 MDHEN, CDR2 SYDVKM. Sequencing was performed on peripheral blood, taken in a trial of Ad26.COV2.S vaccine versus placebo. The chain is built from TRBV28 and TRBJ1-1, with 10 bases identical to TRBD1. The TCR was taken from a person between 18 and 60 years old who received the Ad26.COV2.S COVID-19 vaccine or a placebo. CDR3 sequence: CASPGQGPENTEAFF. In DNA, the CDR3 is TGTGCCAGCCCGGGACAGGGGCCCGAGAACACTGAAGCTTTCTTT.